These 13 T cell receptor beta chains share one sample of origin, sequenced in a study of yellow fever vaccine responses in identical twins (dated by TCRdb to the late 2010s). The method was RT-PCR. The instrument was an Illumina HiSeq 2500. Using fastp at Q25 and MiXCR, TCRdb reprocessed the public reads and kept productive beta chains. Under each unique CDR3 protein, matching rows form one entry showing the most common genes and DNA. In all, the sample holds fewer than 4,500 distinct CDR3 sequences, and 90% of those were seen once. Around 2% of the sample is taken by the ten largest. This specimen was T cells from blood (PBMCs), unsorted or a sorted subset (not recorded which), taken before or after yellow fever vaccination (not recorded which). Receptors were obtained from a woman between 18 and 30 years old who received the yellow fever vaccine. Donor details come from another sample of the same person, matched by shared clones.

This clonotype showed up just once. The chain carries TRBV6-1 and TRBJ2-7; possible D gene TRBD2, 5 bases. This CDR3 has 14 residues. V shed 7 bases and J shed 0 bases, with 13 bases lying between them. Germline CDR1 is MNHNS and CDR2 is SASEGT. The CDR3 DNA sequence: TGTGCCAGCACCCCTGAGCGGAGCTCCTACGAGCAGTACTTC. It yields the protein CASTPERSSYEQYF.

In its sample, this clonotype was seen a few times. The chain employs TRBV4-1 and TRBJ2-7, with D tentatively TRBD2 (5 bases). Germline CDR1 and CDR2: MGHRA and YSYEKL. The length of the CDR3 is 15 residues. V shed 1 base and J shed 3 bases, with 13 bases lying between them. The CDR3 coding sequence is TGCGCCAGCAGCCAAGGTCCAGCGGAGATCTACGAGCAGTACTTC. Translating gives CASSQGPAEIYEQYF.

The chain couples TRBV2 to TRBJ1-2, with D possibly being TRBD1 (5 bases). V was cut by 5 bases and J by 4 bases, with 11 bases left in between. CDR3 length equals 13 residues. Germline V gives CDR1 SNHLY, CDR2 FYNNEI. CDR3 amino acids: CASSLGDSYGYTF. The DNA for the CDR3 is TGTGCCAGCAGTCTAGGGGATAGCTATGGCTACACCTTC.

The chain couples TRBV4-1 to TRBJ1-2; 8 bases agree with TRBD1. The V gene's germline CDR1 is MGHRA and CDR2 YSYEKL. CDR3 length equals 14 residues. The V segment lost 0 bases and the J segment 6 bases; nucleotides outside the gene matches: 3. The CDR3 spells CASSQDRGRDGYTF. CDR3 in DNA: TGCGCCAGCAGCCAAGACAGGGGGCGCGATGGCTACACCTTC.

This clonotype was counted a few times. The chain links TRBV27 to TRBJ2-1; possibly TRBD1 for D (5 bases). V was cut by 6 bases and J by 5 bases, with 17 bases left in between. Germline V gene sequence: CDR1 MNHEY, CDR2 SMNVEV (reference sequence). CDR3 size: 15 residues. CDR3: CASRPLLDRNNEQFF. The CDR3 DNA reads as TGTGCCAGCAGACCGCTTCTTGACAGAAACAATGAGCAGTTCTTC.

A few counts support this clonotype. This chain connects TRBV7-9 to TRBJ1-2, with D unresolved. The V end lost 4 bases, the J end lost 4 bases, and 10 bases lay between the germline ends. Per germline, CDR1 SEHNR and CDR2 FQNEAQ (reference sequence). CDR3 size: 13 residues. CDR3 amino acids: CASSSQEFYGYTF. In DNA form, the CDR3 reads TGTGCCAGCAGCTCCCAGGAGTTCTATGGCTACACCTTC.

This clonotype showed up just a few times. The rearrangement links TRBV24-1 to TRBJ1-5; D gene ambiguous. CDR1 is KGHDR and CDR2 is SFDVKD in the germline V gene. This CDR3 has 14 amino acids. Deletions cut 0 bases from V and 1 base from J, with 3 bases between. CDR3 coding DNA: TGTGCCACCAGTGATTTGGACAGCAATCAGCCCCAGCATTTT. This sequence encodes CATSDLDSNQPQHF.

The chain has TRBV29-1 and TRBJ2-3, with D hard to call. The germline CDR1 and CDR2 sequences are SQVTM and ANQGSEA. V shed 5 bases and J shed 2 bases, with 11 bases lying between them. The CDR3 consists of 13 residues. This CDR3 reads CSVLIATTDTQYF. The CDR3 coding sequence is TGCAGCGTTTTGATAGCCACCACAGATACGCAGTATTTT.

This chain uses TRBV7-9 with TRBJ2-6; D unresolved. The CDR3 totals 17 residues. Per germline, CDR1 SEHNR and CDR2 FQNEAQ (reference sequence). Between the trimmed V and J ends, which lost 4 bases and 2 bases, there was a span of 15 bases. The CDR3 reads CASSYRGRVAGANVLTF. CDR3 coding DNA: TGTGCCAGCAGCTATAGAGGACGGGTTGCTGGGGCCAACGTCCTGACTTTC.

The sample holds a few counts of this clonotype. The J gene is TRBJ1-3, the V gene TRBV25-1, with a weak D call TRBD1 (6 bases). CDR1 and CDR2 (germline): MGHDK, SYGVNS. V dropped 6 bases and J dropped 4 bases, with 13 bases sitting between them. This CDR3 region has 14 residues. CDR3 sequence (DNA): TGTGCCAGCAGAGTAACAGGGCGAGGAAACACCATATATTTT. Translation gives CASRVTGRGNTIYF.

This clonotype was seen a single time. The genes are TRBV11-1 and TRBJ2-1; possible D gene TRBD1, 6 bases. The CDR3 spans 13 residues. Germline CDR1 is SGHAT and CDR2 is FQDESV (reference sequence). The V end lost 6 bases, the J end lost 6 bases, and 12 bases lay between the germline ends. The chain's CDR3 is CASSLTGINEQFF. CDR3 DNA sequence: TGTGCCAGCAGTTTAACAGGGATCAATGAGCAGTTCTTC.

The V gene is TRBV13, the J gene TRBJ2-7, with D perhaps matching TRBD1 (5 bases). Trimming removed 8 bases from V and 4 bases from J, with 9 bases in between. The CDR3 is 11 amino acids. From germline, CDR1 is PRHDT and CDR2 FYEKMQ (reference sequence). The CDR3 loop reads CASLDRYEQYF. CDR3 sequence (DNA): TGTGCCAGCCTCGACAGATACGAGCAGTACTTC. Filled out from reference TRBV13 and TRBJ2-7, the complete variable domain reads AAGVIQSPRHLIKEKRETATLKCYPIPRHDTVYWYQQGPGQDPQFLISFYEKMQSDKGSIPDRFSAQQFSDYHSELNMSSLELGDSALYFCASLDRYEQYFGPGTRLTVT.

This clonotype was recorded a few times. The CDR3 is CASSYPLGGEQYF. CDR3 DNA: TGTGCCAGCAGCTACCCATTGGGGGGCGAGCAGTACTTC. The chain is built from TRBV13 and TRBJ2-7; a weak D match, TRBD2 (6 bases). V was pared by 4 bases and J by 6 bases, with 13 bases between. The CDR3 sequence is 13 residues long. Germline assignment: CDR1 PRHDT and CDR2 FYEKMQ (reference sequence).